One and the same sample provided the 27 T cell receptor beta chains below, sequenced in a study of blood T cell repertoires in COVID-19. Clones were read by immunoSEQ multiplex PCR, and TCRdb kept only the in-frame ones, dropping some. The profile shows 400,000 to 550,000 clones, nearly 90% of them singletons. The sequenced sample consisted of PBMCs or T cells enriched from blood (not recorded which). These receptors all come from a woman between 18 and 30 years old with acute COVID-19.

A remark on this clone: The sample carries other DNA sequences with the same CDR3. The chain combines TRBV9 with TRBJ1-2; 8 nucleotides align to TRBD1. Unmatched junction bases numbered 0, after V lost 2 bases and J lost 6 bases. The CDR3 spans 12 residues. Germline V gene data show CDR1 as SGDLS and CDR2 as YYNGEE. In nucleotides, the CDR3 is TGTGCCAGCAGCGTGGACAGGGATGGCTACACCTTC. This encodes CASSVDRDGYTF. The complete variable domain, with remaining parts taken from reference TRBV9 and TRBJ1-2, reads DSGVTQTPKHLITATGQRVTLRCSPRSGDLSVYWYQQSLDQGLQFLIQYYNGEERAKGNILERFSAQQFPDLHSELNLSSLELGDSALYFCASSVDRDGYTFGSGTRLTVV.

This clone showed up just once. This chain connects TRBV21-1 to TRBJ2-7; the table's TRBD1 call for D was not verified on the DNA. TRBV21-1 is noted as a pseudogene. The CDR3 is made up of 20 amino acids. CDR3 sequence: CASSKIKPGQGGVGPYEQYF. In nucleotides, the CDR3 is TGTGCCAGCAGCAAAATAAAGCCGGGACAGGGGGGCGTGGGCCCCTACGAGCAGTACTTC.

This clone showed up just once. The chain uses TRBV5-1 and TRBJ2-5; no clear D gene. V was pared by 0 bases and J by 4 bases, with 13 bases between. CDR1 is SGHRS, CDR2 YFSETQ, per germline. This CDR3 has 15 amino acids. CDR3 protein: CASSLDPSSIETQYF. CDR3 DNA: TGCGCCAGCAGCTTGGATCCTAGTTCAATAGAGACCCAGTACTTC.

This clone was seen just once. This sequence joins TRBV7-2 and TRBJ2-7; D is perhaps TRBD1 (5 bases). CDR3 size: 14 residues. The V gene's germline CDR1 is SGHTA and CDR2 FQGNSA. V lost 5 bases to trimming and J lost 5 bases, with 16 bases between them. CDR3 DNA: TGTGCCAGCAGCCTAAATTCAGGGATCGACGAGCAGTACTTC. It encodes CASSLNSGIDEQYF.

The chain employs TRBV30 and TRBJ2-7; weak D call: TRBD2 (5 bases). CDR1 is GTSNPN, CDR2 SVGIG, per germline (reference sequence). Trimming left V 2 bases short and J 4 bases short, with 12 bases between. This CDR3 contains 13 residues. The CDR3 here is CAWSPRALYEQYF. The DNA of the CDR3 is TGTGCCTGGAGTCCGCGGGCGCTGTACGAGCAGTACTTC.

The chain joins TRBV11-3 to TRBJ2-7; 7 bases line up with TRBD1. CDR3 length: 16 residues. Germline V gene data show CDR1 as SGHNT and CDR2 as YENEEA. The V and J ends lost 3 bases and 2 bases, in that order; junction bases with no gene match: 10. The CDR3 loop is CASSFGPYRGTYEQYF. CDR3 coding DNA: TGTGCCAGCAGCTTCGGACCCTACAGGGGAACCTACGAGCAGTACTTC.

This clone turned up a few times. The CDR3 bases are TGTGCCAGCAGCGTAGGACCGGACAGGGCCTACGAGCAGTACTTC. The encoded protein is CASSVGPDRAYEQYF. The J gene is TRBJ2-7, the V gene TRBV9; 8 bases line up with TRBD1. With 0 bases clipped from V and 2 bases from J, the junction kept 4 bases outside the gene matches. Germline lookup yields CDR1 SGDLS and CDR2 YYNGEE. The CDR3 consists of 15 residues.

This chain uses TRBV9 with TRBJ2-7; 7 bases are a match to TRBD1. This CDR3 is 15 amino acids long. The V gene end was trimmed by 3 bases and the J gene end by 4 bases; junction bases not matched to a gene: 10. Germline assignment: CDR1 SGDLS and CDR2 YYNGEE. Here the CDR3 DNA reads TGTGCCAGCAGCGCCTCCTCGGGACAGACGTACGAGCAGTACTTC. It encodes CASSASSGQTYEQYF.

Concerning this clone itself: This CDR3 is also generated by other DNA sequences in the sample. The genes are TRBV30 and TRBJ2-1; 12 bases fit TRBD2. J lost 7 bases, V lost 3 bases, and 1 base had no gene match. The CDR3 runs to 13 residues. The V gene's germline CDR1 is GTSNPN and CDR2 SVGIG (reference sequence). The CDR3 is CAWSTSGRNEQFF. CDR3 DNA: TGTGCCTGGAGCACTAGCGGGAGGAATGAGCAGTTCTTC.

The sample holds a few counts of this clone. The chain joins TRBV28 to TRBJ1-2; D may be TRBD1 (6 bases). V dropped 6 bases and J dropped 4 bases, with 15 bases sitting between them. Germline lookup yields CDR1 MDHEN and CDR2 SYDVKM. The CDR3 has 14 residues. CDR3 residues: CASSPPQGTYGYTF. CDR3 DNA: TGTGCCAGCAGCCCCCCTCAGGGGACCTATGGCTACACCTTC.

This clone appeared once. This chain links TRBV4-2 with TRBJ1-1; 7 bases line up with TRBD1. The CDR3 has 15 amino acids. Germline CDR1 and CDR2: LGHNA and YNFKEQ. The ends lost 1 base at V and 4 bases at J; junction bases unmatched: 6. The CDR3 bases are TGTGCCAGCAGCCAAGCGGGAGACAGGGCCACTGAAGCTTTCTTT. Residues: CASSQAGDRATEAFF.

The chain links TRBV29-1 to TRBJ2-2; 10 bases are shared with TRBD2. The CDR3 consists of 14 residues. CDR1 and CDR2 (germline): SQVTM, ANQGSEA. J lost 5 bases, V lost 4 bases, and 4 bases had no gene match. Written as DNA, the CDR3 is TGCAGCGTTGGGCTAGCGGGAGATACCGGGGAGCTGTTTTTT. Protein product: CSVGLAGDTGELFF.

The CDR3 DNA reads as TGCAGCGTTGATTGGGACAGGGGCCAAGAGACCCAGTACTTC. This translates into CSVDWDRGQETQYF. The J gene is TRBJ2-5, the V gene TRBV29-1, with TRBD1 matching over 10 bases. CDR1 is SQVTM, CDR2 ANQGSEA, per germline. V gave up 3 bases and J gave up 1 base; unmatched junction bases: 2. The CDR3 totals 14 residues.

This chain joins TRBV10-3 and TRBJ2-1; TRBD2 aligns across 8 bases. V gave up 6 bases and J gave up 4 bases; unmatched junction bases: 2. Germline V gives CDR1 ENHRY, CDR2 SYGVKD. This CDR3 contains 13 residues. In DNA, the CDR3 is TGTGCCATCAGCGGGGGGGAGTACAATGAGCAGTTCTTC. Its translation: CAISGGEYNEQFF.

This rearrangement joins TRBV3-1 (or the pseudogene TRBV3-2) to TRBJ1-1; 8 bases map to TRBD1. J lost 1 base, V lost 5 bases, and 12 bases had no gene match. CDR1 and CDR2 from the germline V gene are LGHDT and YNNKEL (reference sequence). There are 17 residues in the CDR3. The CDR3 loop is CASSNINPGTGNTEAFF. CDR3 DNA sequence: TGTGCCAGCAGCAACATAAACCCCGGGACAGGGAACACTGAAGCTTTCTTT.

V usage is TRBV10-2 and J usage is TRBJ2-2, with TRBD2 identical over 13 bases. This CDR3 has 15 amino acids. Germline V lookup: CDR1 WSHSY, CDR2 SAAADI. The V segment lost 4 bases and the J segment 9 bases; nucleotides outside the gene matches: 5. The DNA for the CDR3 is TGCGCCAGCAGTGGCGGACTAGCGGGAGCCCGGGAGCTGTTTTTT. Translating gives CASSGGLAGARELFF.

The DNA for the CDR3 is TGTGCCAGCAGCCAGGGGGGAGGATACAATGAGCAGTTCTTC. It is translated as CASSQGGGYNEQFF. The V and J genes are TRBV14 and TRBJ2-1; D might be TRBD2 (6 bases). Between the trimmed V and J ends, which lost 3 bases and 4 bases, there was a span of 10 bases. The CDR3 has 14 residues. The V gene's germline CDR1 is SGHDN and CDR2 FVKESK.

The V call is TRBV9, the J call TRBJ1-4; possible D gene TRBD1, 5 bases. The germline CDR1 and CDR2 sequences are SGDLS and YYNGEE. The CDR3 length is 15 residues. V was shortened by 0 bases and J by 8 bases, with 14 bases between the two germline ends. CDR3 sequence reads: CASSVDAGGEEKLFF. The CDR3, as DNA: TGTGCCAGCAGCGTAGATGCGGGGGGAGAGGAAAAACTGTTTTTT.

The V gene is TRBV6-5, the J gene TRBJ1-2; D gene ambiguous. This CDR3 comprises 12 residues. Germline V lookup: CDR1 MNHEY, CDR2 SVGAGI. Trimming cost V 4 bases and J 4 bases, with 7 bases left between them. The CDR3 region has the DNA TGTGCCAGCAGTTCCGAACTCTATGGCTACACCTTC. It translates to CASSSELYGYTF.

The gene calls are TRBV14 and TRBJ1-4, with D tentatively TRBD1 (5 bases). This CDR3 comprises 16 residues. The germline gives CDR1 SGHDN, CDR2 FVKESK. The V end was cut by 1 base, the J end by 3 bases, with 12 bases between. DNA for the CDR3: TGTGCCAGCAGCCAAGGAAGGGGAGGTGCTAATGAAAAACTGTTTTTT. Protein product: CASSQGRGGANEKLFF.

This chain uses TRBV14 with TRBJ1-1; tentatively, D is TRBD1 (5 bases). Between the trimmed V and J ends, which lost 1 base and 1 base, there was a span of 16 bases. Germline assignment: CDR1 SGHDN and CDR2 FVKESK. The CDR3 runs 17 residues. CDR3 coding DNA: TGTGCCAGCAGCCAAGGGATTCGGACACGATGGAACACTGAAGCTTTCTTT. Protein: CASSQGIRTRWNTEAFF.

This clone came up once. This sequence joins TRBV7-7 and TRBJ2-1; 11 bases line up with TRBD2. CDR1 SSHAT and CDR2 FNYEAQ come from the germline V gene (reference sequence). The J segment lost 7 bases and the V segment lost 0 bases, leaving 5 bases of the junction unmatched. This CDR3 region has 16 residues. The CDR3 DNA reads as TGTGCCAGCAGCTTAGCGCTAGCGGGAGGACAGAATGAGCAGTTCTTC. Translation: CASSLALAGGQNEQFF.

The J gene is TRBJ2-7, the V gene TRBV6-5; 12 bases agree with TRBD1. CDR1 MNHEY and CDR2 SVGAGI come from the germline V gene. V shed 6 bases and J 5 bases; nucleotides not matched to a gene: 2. This CDR3 is built from 13 residues. CDR3 bases: TGTGCCAGCAGGGGACAGGGGGCCAACGAGCAGTACTTC. Its protein is CASRGQGANEQYF.

This chain uses TRBV7-9 with TRBJ1-6; D unresolved. Germline values: CDR1 SEHNR, CDR2 FQNEAQ (reference sequence). Trimming shortened V by 5 bases and J by 0 bases, and 11 bases separated the two germline ends. The CDR3 spans 16 residues. CDR3 sequence (DNA): TGTGCCAGCAGCGGCGGACTGGACTCCTATAATTCACCCCTCCACTTT. It encodes CASSGGLDSYNSPLHF. Full variable domain (remainder filled in from reference TRBV7-9 and TRBJ1-6): DTGVSQNPRHKITKRGQNVTFRCDPISEHNRLYWYRQTLGQGPEFLTYFQNEAQLEKSRLLSDRFSAERPKGSFSTLEIQRTEQGDSAMYLCASSGGLDSYNSPLHFGNGTRLTVT.

The genes are TRBV28 and TRBJ2-7; a possible D gene is TRBD2 (6 bases). Trimming cost V 5 bases and J 5 bases, with 16 bases left between them. The CDR3 contains 14 residues. CDR1 MDHEN and CDR2 SYDVKM come from the germline V gene. CDR3 sequence reads: CASSRTRRGDEQYF. DNA of the CDR3: TGTGCCAGCAGTCGAACCCGGAGGGGCGACGAGCAGTACTTC.

The rearrangement links TRBV28 to TRBJ1-4; D gene unclear. This CDR3 has 14 residues. Germline CDR1 and CDR2: MDHEN and SYDVKM. With 5 bases removed from V and 8 bases from J, the gap between germline ends came to 15 bases. The CDR3 here is CASSAEGVLEKLFF. The CDR3 nucleotides read TGTGCCAGCAGTGCTGAGGGTGTCTTGGAAAAACTGTTTTTT. The full variable domain, rest sourced from reference TRBV28 and TRBJ1-4, is DVKVTQSSRYLVKRTGEKVFLECVQDMDHENMFWYRQDPGLGLRLIYFSYDVKMKEKGDIPEGYSVSREKKERFSLILESASTNQTSMYLCASSAEGVLEKLFFGSGTQLSVL.

The chain recombines TRBV19 with TRBJ1-3, with 10 bases lining up with TRBD1. Germline V gene data show CDR1 as LNHDA and CDR2 as SQIVND (reference sequence). With 5 bases clipped from V and 4 bases from J, the junction kept 14 bases outside the gene matches. CDR3 length: 18 residues. For the CDR3, the DNA is TGTGCCAGTAGTCCACACCCTCGACAGGGGGCTTCAGGAAACACCATATATTTT. Translation: CASSPHPRQGASGNTIYF.